This T cell receptor (beta chain) was observed in a study of cytomegalovirus exposure and HLA in healthy donors (dated by TCRdb to 2016 to 2017). Background on the whole study: According to a later analysis, one platform produced both the 120 validation repertoires and the roughly 640 repertoires of the first cohort. The aim of the study was to test whether cataloging public T cell receptors could identify signatures of past pathogen exposure. Besides the first cohort of approximately 670 subjects, a separate validation cohort made up of 90 to 150 different subjects was used. High-throughput TCR immunosequencing, statistical association of individual TCRs with disease status, and machine learning were combined to predict cytomegalovirus infection status.

The full study reports these points: A few of the identified cytomegalovirus-associated TCR beta chains were confirmed in vitro to be specific for cytomegalovirus antigens. The classifier was reported to diagnose cytomegalovirus status with high specificity and sensitivity in both the original cohort and the validation cohort. A later analysis had no HLA typing for the validation cohort, so co-occurrence there was scored across all 130 or so repertoires. The study listed 150 to 200 TCR beta chains as associated with cytomegalovirus. It was suggested by the authors that the approach could potentially be generalized to other disease states and immunological phenotypes. In a later analysis, TCRs clustered in the first cohort were found to also tend to co-occur in the 130 or so validation repertoires, with approximately 95% of cluster scores above 0. Most TCR sequences were observed very rarely across donors, whereas some public TCRs were present in many individuals.

Libraries were prepared through the immunoSEQ multiplex PCR assay. The paper's processing steps were these. A statistical classification framework was built to diagnose cytomegalovirus status from the catalog of TCR beta chain sequences. TCRdb limited this immuneACCESS table to in-frame rearrangements with V and J called. A share of clones is missing; checked studies link under half to unresolved V genes, and the rest is unexplained. V and J calls and clone size are given by that table; D and trimming were obtained from the DNA. This sample gives more than 250,000 clones in total; about nine tenths of them show up just once. The ten largest clones take up over 0.8% of the sample. The donors were included in the validation cohort of approximately 130 subjects, a group kept apart from the roughly 670-subject first cohort. Worth noting for this clone: What antigen it recognizes has not been identified. One base away there is no much larger clone; base qualities are not given.

The germline V gene (reference sequence) sets CDR1 to MNHEY and CDR2 to SMNVEV. A distance of 13 bases separates the germline ends of V and J, which lose 4 bases and 4 bases respectively. The CDR3 numbers 14 residues from cysteine through phenylalanine. Only the CDR3 DNA stays, 42 bases, in frame from base 1. Sequencing input: PBMCs. The receptor comes from a woman under 30 in good health and CMV-seronegative. This receptor chain uses TRBV27 and TRBJ1-2; D gene: possibly TRBD1, on 6 matching bases. The DNA reads as follows: TGTGCCAGCAGTTCAGGGGCGAGAACCTATGGCTACACCTTC. Its translation reads: CASSSGARTYGYTF.